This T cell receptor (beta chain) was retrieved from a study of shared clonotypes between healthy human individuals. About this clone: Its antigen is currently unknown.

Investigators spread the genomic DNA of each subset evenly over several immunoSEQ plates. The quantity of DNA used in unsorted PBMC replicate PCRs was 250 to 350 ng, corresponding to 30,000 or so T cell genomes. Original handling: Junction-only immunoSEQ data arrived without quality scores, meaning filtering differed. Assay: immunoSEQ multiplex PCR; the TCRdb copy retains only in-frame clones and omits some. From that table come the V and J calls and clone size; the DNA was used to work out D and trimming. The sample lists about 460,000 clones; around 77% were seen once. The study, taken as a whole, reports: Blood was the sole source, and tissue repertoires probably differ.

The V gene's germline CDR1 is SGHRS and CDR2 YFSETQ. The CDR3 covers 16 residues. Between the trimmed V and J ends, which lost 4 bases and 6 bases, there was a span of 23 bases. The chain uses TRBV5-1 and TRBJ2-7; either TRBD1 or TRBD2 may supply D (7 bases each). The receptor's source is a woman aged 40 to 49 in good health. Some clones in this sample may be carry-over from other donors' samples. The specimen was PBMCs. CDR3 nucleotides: TGCGCCAGCAGCGGGGGGGACGGGACAGTGCCCTTCGAGCAGTACTTC. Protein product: CASSGGDGTVPFEQYF.